Sequencing of this T cell receptor (beta chain) was carried out in a study of blood T cells in healthy people across ages (dated by TCRdb to 2014 to 2015). Turning to the overall study: In model experiments, template switching captured roughly one uniquely barcoded TCR beta cDNA molecule for every two T cells. For two donors (one aged 18 to 30 and one aged 80 or older), the study analyzed two additional independent replicas of 1 million unique cDNA reads from the same blood draw. Four age groups were formed from the donors: young (average 16 years), middle-aged (approximately 42), aged (62) and long-lived (about 80). To avoid experimental bias, donors of different ages were distributed randomly across sequencing lanes. To track age-related changes in TCR beta repertoire diversity, the study relied on deep sequencing normalized with unique cDNA molecular identifiers.

Measured from the cysteine to the phenylalanine, the CDR3 is 13 residues long. The entry retains the CDR3 DNA only, 39 bases that are in frame from base 1. CDR1 SGDLS and CDR2 YYNGEE are derived from the germline V gene. V and J are truncated by 4 bases and 3 bases respectively, leaving an intervening sequence of 10 bases. Library preparation was by 5' RACE. Sequencer: Illumina HiSeq 2500. A second PCR of about 6 to 11 cycles was run with a J-beta primer mix and a sample-barcoded 5' primer. Each TCR beta cDNA molecule received a unique molecular identifier from a template-switch 5' adaptor carrying 12 random nucleotides. Each sample yielded at least 2.5 million CDR3-containing paired-end reads. All of the RNA was converted into first-strand cDNA using the Mint cDNA synthesis kit, with a TRBC-specific oligonucleotide serving as the primer. Following uracil-DNA glycosylase treatment, a first 18-cycle PCR with universal primers M1SS and BC2_uni_R was performed on all cDNA. Concerning the study's data processing: Each sample was normalized by randomly selecting 1 million high-quality reads, each carrying a distinct molecular identifier. Reads sharing molecular identifiers were discarded rather than binned into consensus sequences. CDR3 identification, clonotype clustering and error correction used MiTCR with a Q25 quality threshold and the strictest error-elimination algorithm. Lower-bound total TCR beta diversity was estimated with a nonparametric unseen species model using Euler transformation. The raw public reads went through TCRdb reprocessing: fastp at Q25, MiXCR clone calling, in-frame beta chains kept. Rows are combined by CDR3 protein, so each entry shows the most common genes and DNA. The V and J calls, along with clone size, are taken from TCRdb and not from the paper's own processing. The sample yields about 720,000 distinct CDR3 sequences; about 20% were counted once. The leading ten clones occupy around 22% of the sample.

Study-wide conclusions, independent of this receptor: Compared with the aged group, the long-lived group had more naive CD4+ T cells, fewer expanded clones and increased TCR diversity, a pattern suggesting age selection. Observed TCR beta diversity per million T cells fell roughly linearly with age, and a significant reduction was already apparent by age around 40. Because donor CMV infection status was unknown, age-related changes in expanded clonotypes were potentially confounded. Since profiling was done on bulk unsorted PBMCs, naive and antigen-experienced compartments could not be conclusively compared. Estimates of total diversity based on one million sequenced T cells were regarded as lower bounds and as underestimates. The percentage of naive T cells measured by flow cytometry correlated strongly with observed TCR beta diversity.

This clonotype was seen more than once but under ten times. The specificity of this receptor is unknown. The input lacks base qualities; no much larger clone sits a single base away. Donors were around 37 systemically healthy Caucasian individuals from Russia aged about 6 to 100 years. Around 10 milliliters of peripheral blood were collected from each donor into EDTA-treated Vacutainer tubes. PBMCs were isolated by Ficoll-Paque density-gradient centrifugation, with at least 6 million obtained per sample. Total RNA, at least 6 micrograms per sample, was extracted from PBMCs with Trizol reagent. For every donor, an aliquot of PBMCs went through flow cytometry to measure the percentages of naive CD45RAhigh/CD27high T cells.

The clonotype comes from a man in his 70s in good health. Source material: blood. The sequence links TRBV9 to TRBJ2-5, with the D gene not confidently named. The CDR3 here reads CASSRTLKETQYF. The DNA reads TGTGCCAGCAGCAGGACGTTAAAAGAGACCCAGTACTTC.